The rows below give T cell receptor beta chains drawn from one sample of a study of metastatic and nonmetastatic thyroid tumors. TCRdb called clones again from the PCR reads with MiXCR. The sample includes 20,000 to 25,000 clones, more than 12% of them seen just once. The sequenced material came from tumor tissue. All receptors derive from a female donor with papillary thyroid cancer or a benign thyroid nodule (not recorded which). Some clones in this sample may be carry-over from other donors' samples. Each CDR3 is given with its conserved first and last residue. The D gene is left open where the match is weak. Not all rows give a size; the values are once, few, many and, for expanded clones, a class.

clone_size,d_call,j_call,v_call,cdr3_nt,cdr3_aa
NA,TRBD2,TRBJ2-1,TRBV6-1,TGTGCCATCATTGAAAAAGGACTAGCGGGAAATAATGAGCAGTTCTTC,CAIIEKGLAGNNEQFF
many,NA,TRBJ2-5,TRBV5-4,TGTGCCAGCAGCTTGGTGTTCGCGGGGCAGGCGTGGGGGGCCCAGTACTTC,CASSLVFAGQAWGAQYF
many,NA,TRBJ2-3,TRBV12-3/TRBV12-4,TGTGCCAGCAGTTTAAGTCACGGTACGCAGTATTTT,CASSLSHGTQYF
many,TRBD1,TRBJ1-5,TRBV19,TGTGCCAGTAGTTGGGGGACAGTGTATAGCAATCAGCCCCAGCATTTT,CASSWGTVYSNQPQHF
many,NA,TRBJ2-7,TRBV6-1,TGTGCCAGCAGTATAAGACGGACAGCGGACTACGAGCAGTACTTC,CASSIRRTADYEQYF
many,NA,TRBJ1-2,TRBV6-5,TGTGCCAGCAGTTACTCGCAGGGTGACGGCTACACCTTC,CASSYSQGDGYTF
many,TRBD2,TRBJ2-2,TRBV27,TGTGCCAGCATAGCCGGGACTAGCGGGAGGGACGGCGGGGAGCTGTTTTTT,CASIAGTSGRDGGELFF
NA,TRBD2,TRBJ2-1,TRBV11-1,TGTGCCAGCAGGCCTGTGACTAGCGAATTGAATGAGCGGTTCTTC,CASRPVTSELNERFF
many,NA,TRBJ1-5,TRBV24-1,TGTGCCACCAGTGAGTACAGGGACCAGCCCCAGCATTTT,CATSEYRDQPQHF
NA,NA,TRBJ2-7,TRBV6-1,TGTGCCAGCAGTGGGGGCATCTACGAGCAGTACTTC,CASSGGIYEQYF
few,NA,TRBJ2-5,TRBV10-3,TGTGCCATCAGTGTACGGCTCCAAGATACCCGGTACTTC,CAISVRLQDTRYF
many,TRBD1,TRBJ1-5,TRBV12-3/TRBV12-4,TGTGCCAGCAGAGGACAGGGTGATCAGCCCCAGCATTTT,CASRGQGDQPQHF
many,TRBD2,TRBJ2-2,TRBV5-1,TGCGCCAGCAGCCCTGGGGTCGGTAGCGGGAGCCGGGAGCTGTTTTTT,CASSPGVGSGSRELFF
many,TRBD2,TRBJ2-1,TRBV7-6,TGTGCCAGCAGCTTAGCGTTTCTTCTAGCGGGAGGGCCCAGTTCTAAGGATGAGCAGTTCTTC,CASSLAFLLAGGPSSKDEQFF
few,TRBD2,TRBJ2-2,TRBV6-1,TGTGCCAGCAGTGCAGTAGCGGGAGTCACCGGGGAGCTGTTTTTT,CASSAVAGVTGELFF
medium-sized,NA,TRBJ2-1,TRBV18,TGTGCCAGCTCACCAGGGGAGAACAACAATGAGCAGTTCTTC,CASSPGENNNEQFF
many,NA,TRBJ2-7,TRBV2,TGTGCCAGCAGTGTCCTCTTGTACGTGCAGTACTTC,CASSVLLYVQYF
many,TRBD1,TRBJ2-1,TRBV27,TGTGCCAGCAGTACCTGGGGGACAGACAATGAGCAGTTCTTC,CASSTWGTDNEQFF
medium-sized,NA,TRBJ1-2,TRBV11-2,TGTGCCAGCAGCTTACATAAGGGGTGGAACTATGGCTACACCTTC,CASSLHKGWNYGYTF
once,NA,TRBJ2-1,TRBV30,TGTGCCTGGAGTGTTGGAGGCTATGAGCAGTTCTTC,CAWSVGGYEQFF
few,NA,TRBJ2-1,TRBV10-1,TGCGCCAGCAGCCCCTCCGAGTTGAATGAGCAGTTCTTC,CASSPSELNEQFF
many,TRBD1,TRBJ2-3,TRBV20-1,TGCAGTGCGGAGGGACAGGGCAGCACAGATACGCAGTATTTT,CSAEGQGSTDTQYF
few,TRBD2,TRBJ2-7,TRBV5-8,TGTGCCAGCAGCATCCTGACTAGCGGGGGCGAGCAGTACTTC,CASSILTSGGEQYF
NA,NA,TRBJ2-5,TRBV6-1,TGTGCCAGCACTACCACCGGGACCGCACGCCAAGAGACCCAGTACTTC,CASTTTGTARQETQYF
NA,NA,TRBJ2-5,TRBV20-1,TGCAGTGCTAGAGTACCCCTAGCGAAGACACAGTACTTC,CSARVPLAKTQYF
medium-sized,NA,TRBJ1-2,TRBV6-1,TGTGCCAGCAGTCCCCCCGGGGCGGCTAACTATGGCTACACCTTC,CASSPPGAANYGYTF
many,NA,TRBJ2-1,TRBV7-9,TGTGCCAGCAGCTTCAGGGTTTACAATGAGCAGTTCTTC,CASSFRVYNEQFF
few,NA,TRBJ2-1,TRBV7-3,TGTGCCCGCAGCTTAAATCAACGTGACGTTGAGCAGTTCTTC,CARSLNQRDVEQFF
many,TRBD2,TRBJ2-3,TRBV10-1,TGCGCCAGCAGTGACGGGCTGCAACTAGCGTTTAGCACAGATACGCAGTATTTT,CASSDGLQLAFSTDTQYF
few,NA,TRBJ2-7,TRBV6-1,TGTGCCAGCAGTCCCGGGACATTCGCCGAGCAGTACTTC,CASSPGTFAEQYF
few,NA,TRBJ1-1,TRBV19,TGTGCCAATAGTAATAGGGCGAATCGGGGCACTGAAGCTTTCTTT,CANSNRANRGTEAFF
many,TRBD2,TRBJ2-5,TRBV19,TGTGCCAGTAGTATACGGGGGGGCGGAGAGACCCAGTACTTC,CASSIRGGGETQYF
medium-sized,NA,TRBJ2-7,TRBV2,TGTGCCAGCAGACAGGACGAGCAGTACTTC,CASRQDEQYF
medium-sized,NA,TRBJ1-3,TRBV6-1,TGTGCCAGCGGAACAGGGTCCACTGGAAACACCATATATTTT,CASGTGSTGNTIYF
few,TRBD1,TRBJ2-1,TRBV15,TGTGCCACCAGCAGAATCAGGACAGGGGACAATGAGCAGTTCTTC,CATSRIRTGDNEQFF
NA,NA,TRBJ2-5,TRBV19,TGTGCCAGTGGGCAAGAGACCCAGTACTTC,CASGQETQYF
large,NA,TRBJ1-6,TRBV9,TGTGCCAGCAGCCCAAGTAATTCACCCCTCCACTTT,CASSPSNSPLHF
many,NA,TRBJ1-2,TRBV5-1,TGCGCCAGCAGCTTGGTCCGGGGGCTCGTTGGCTACACCTTC,CASSLVRGLVGYTF
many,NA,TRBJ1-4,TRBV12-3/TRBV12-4,TGTGCCAGCGGGAAAACAGGGAGAACTAATGAAAAACTGTTTTTT,CASGKTGRTNEKLFF
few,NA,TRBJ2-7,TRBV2,TGTGCCAGCAGTGAAAGGGTATATTCCTACGAGCAGTACTTC,CASSERVYSYEQYF
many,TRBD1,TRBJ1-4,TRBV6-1,TGTGCCAGCAGCCGGGACAGTAATGAAAAACTGTTTTTT,CASSRDSNEKLFF
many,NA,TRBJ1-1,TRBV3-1,TGTGCCAGCACCCAAGGGTGGAACACTGAAGCTTTCTTT,CASTQGWNTEAFF
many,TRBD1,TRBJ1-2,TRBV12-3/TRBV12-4,TGTGCCAGCAGTCTCCCCGTGGGACAGGGTTATGGCTACACCTTC,CASSLPVGQGYGYTF
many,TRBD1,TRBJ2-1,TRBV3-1,TGTGCCAGCAGCCCAGAAAGAGTCACTACAGGGGAAAGGTACAATGAGCAGTTCTTC,CASSPERVTTGERYNEQFF
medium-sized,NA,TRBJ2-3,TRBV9,TGTGCCAGCAGCGTTCACCCCACCACAGATACGCAGTATTTT,CASSVHPTTDTQYF
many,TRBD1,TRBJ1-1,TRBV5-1,TGCGCCAGCAGAAACACAGGGGAACCTGAAGCTTTCTTT,CASRNTGEPEAFF
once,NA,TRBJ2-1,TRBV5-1,TGCGCCAGCAGCTTGGGCCATAGGTATGAGCAGTTCTTC,CASSLGHRYEQFF
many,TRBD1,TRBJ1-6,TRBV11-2,TGTGCCAGCAGCTTAAAAGAGGACAGGAACTCTTATAATTCACCCCTCCACTTT,CASSLKEDRNSYNSPLHF
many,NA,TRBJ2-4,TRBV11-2,TGTGCCAGCAGCAAGGGGCTGGACAAAAACATTCAGTACTTC,CASSKGLDKNIQYF
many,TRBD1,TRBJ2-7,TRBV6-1,TGTGCCAGCATTATAAACAGGGGCTCCTACGAGCAGTACTTC,CASIINRGSYEQYF
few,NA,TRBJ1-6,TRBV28,TGTGCCAGCAGTGTCCAAGGGCCCCCGCGCCTCCACTTT,CASSVQGPPRLHF
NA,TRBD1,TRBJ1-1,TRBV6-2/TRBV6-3,TGTGCCAGCATTAAGGCCGGGACAGAGAACACTGAAGCTTTCTTT,CASIKAGTENTEAFF
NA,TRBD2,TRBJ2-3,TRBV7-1,TGTGCCAGCAGCTCCCGGAGTGTGGGACTAGCGGGAGGGCCGGGTGGTACGCAGTATTTT,CASSSRSVGLAGGPGGTQYF
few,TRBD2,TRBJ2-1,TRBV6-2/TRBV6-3,TGTGCCAGCAGCCGGACTAGCGGCTACAATGAGCAGTTCTTC,CASSRTSGYNEQFF
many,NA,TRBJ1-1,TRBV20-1,TGCAGTGCTAGAGGGGCGGCGAACACTGAAGCTTTCTTT,CSARGAANTEAFF
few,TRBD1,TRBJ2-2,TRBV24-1,TGTGCCACCAGGGGACAGGGGTCCACCGGGGAGCTGTTTTTT,CATRGQGSTGELFF
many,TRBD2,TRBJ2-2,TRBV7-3,TGTGCCAGCAGCTCCTCTAGCGGGAGTCACACCGGGGAGCTGTTTTTT,CASSSSSGSHTGELFF
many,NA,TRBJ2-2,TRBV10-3,TGTGCCACCCGGGACACCGGGGAGCTGTTTTTT,CATRDTGELFF
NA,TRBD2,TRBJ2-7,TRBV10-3,TGTGCCATCAGGACTAGCGGCGACGAGCAGTACTTC,CAIRTSGDEQYF
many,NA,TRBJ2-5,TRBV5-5,TGTGCCAGCAGCGTACGACAGTTCCAAGAGACCCAGTACTTC,CASSVRQFQETQYF